This T cell receptor beta chain was sequenced in a study of Tregs in tolerant kidney transplant recipients. Findings of the study overall: For some patients, primers changed over time, blocking nucleotide-level comparison. No direct test of biological reproducibility was done here.

The germline gives CDR1 SGHRS, CDR2 YFSETQ. V dropped 5 bases and J dropped 0; count of bases not matched to a gene: 5. The CDR3 runs 15 residues. This clone appeared a few times. The target antigen is unknown. Using immunoSEQ multiplex PCR, the repertoire was profiled, and TCRdb retains in-frame clones only, with some absent. Of 90,000 to 130,000 clones in the sample, 90% are singletons; the top ten hold 0.34%. The V and J genes are TRBV5-1 and TRBJ1-5, with 7 bases lining up with TRBD1. This specimen consisted of CD4+ T cells from blood, obtained before the transplant. The sequence was collected from a human donor who received a combined kidney and bone marrow transplant. The CDR3 is CASSPGTVSNQPQHF. The CDR3 DNA follows: TGCGCCAGCAGTCCCGGGACAGTTAGCAATCAGCCCCAGCATTTT.